A single sample is the source of the 32 T cell receptor beta chains below, sequenced in a study of blood T cells in healthy people across ages. Then a second PCR, running about 6 to 11 cycles, was carried out with a sample-barcoded 5' primer and a J-beta primer mix. MiXCR, applied by TCRdb to the 5' RACE reads, yields one record per CDR3 protein. This table holds roughly 570,000 distinct CDR3 sequences, 25% to 30% found once. Input material: blood. These receptor sequences come from a woman in her sixties or seventies in good health.

A few counts support this clonotype. The CDR3 DNA reads as TGTGCCAGCAGTTTACAGGGACAGGGTCGAGGTGAGCAGTTCTTC. Protein sequence: CASSLQGQGRGEQFF. This chain joins TRBV12-3 or TRBV12-4 and TRBJ2-1; 9 bases are a match to TRBD1. The CDR3 extends over 15 amino acids. The ends lost 2 bases at V and 9 bases at J; junction bases unmatched: 8.

This chain uses TRBV7-2 with TRBJ2-5; D may match TRBD1 or TRBD2 (7 bases each). The CDR3 covers 14 residues. Germline V lookup: CDR1 SGHTA, CDR2 FQGNSA. V lost 5 bases and J 4 bases, leaving 14 bases between the germline ends. Written as DNA, the CDR3 is TGTGCCAGCAGCGCCAGGGGGGGTCGAGAGACCCAGTACTTC. Its translation: CASSARGGRETQYF.

Only a few counts were recorded for this clonotype. For the CDR3, the DNA is TGTGCCAGCTCACCACGTGAGGGCAGAGAGACCCAGTACTTC. Its translation is CASSPREGRETQYF. This rearrangement joins TRBV18 to TRBJ2-5; the D gene is possibly TRBD2 (5 bases). Germline CDR1 and CDR2: KGHSH and LQKENI. This CDR3 has 14 residues. Trimming removed 1 base at V and 4 bases at J, with 10 bases between.

The chain carries TRBV20-1 and TRBJ2-7; D might be TRBD1 (5 bases). CDR1 is DFQATT and CDR2 is SNEGSKA in the germline V gene (reference sequence). This CDR3 spans 14 amino acids. With 6 bases removed from V and 1 base from J, the gap between germline ends came to 16 bases. The CDR3 nucleotides are TGCAGTGCCTATACTACAGGTTCTTCCTACGAGCAGTACTTC. Its protein is CSAYTTGSSYEQYF.

The chain uses TRBV12-3 or TRBV12-4 and TRBJ2-4; 10 nucleotides line up with TRBD2. V lost 2 bases to trimming and J lost 0 bases; unmatched junction nucleotides: 4. The CDR3 has 17 amino acids. The CDR3 here is CASSLSGGAGAKNIQYF. The CDR3 DNA reads as TGTGCCAGCAGTTTAAGCGGGGGGGCTGGAGCCAAAAACATTCAGTACTTC.

V is TRBV20-1 and J is TRBJ2-5; 8 positions agree with TRBD1. The J call may not be correct, given that the DNA end is closer to TRBJ2-7. This CDR3 region has 15 residues. Germline CDR1 and CDR2: DFQATT and SNEGSKA (reference sequence). This CDR3 reads CSGILRDRSRVEQYF. The CDR3 bases are TGCAGTGGAATACTCCGGGACAGGAGTCGGGTCGAGCAGTACTTC.

The rearrangement links TRBV18 to TRBJ1-1, with D possibly TRBD1 on 5 matching bases. The germline gives CDR1 KGHSH, CDR2 LQKENI. The V and J ends lost 2 bases and 6 bases respectively, with 13 bases between them. CDR3 size: 14 residues. This chain's CDR3 is CASSPVGGDAEAFF. Here the CDR3 DNA reads TGTGCCAGCTCACCAGTCGGGGGGGACGCTGAAGCTTTCTTT. Based on the CDR3 plus reference TRBV18 and TRBJ1-1, the full variable domain is NAGVMQNPRHLVRRRGQEARLRCSPMKGHSHVYWYRQLPEEGLKFMVYLQKENIIDESGMPKERFSAEFPKEGPSILRIQQVVRGDSAAYFCASSPVGGDAEAFFGQGTRLTVV.

This clonotype was seen only a few times. The chain uses TRBV7-9 and TRBJ2-3; perhaps TRBD1 as D (5 bases). Trimming removed 3 bases from V and 13 bases from J, with 14 bases in between. CDR1 is SEHNR and CDR2 is FQNEAQ in the germline V gene (reference sequence). This CDR3 comprises 12 residues. This CDR3 reads CASSFDSTLKYF. The DNA for the CDR3 is TGTGCCAGCAGCTTCGACAGCACTTTAAAGTATTTT.

A remark on this clonotype: A clone one base away is much larger, so this may be a read error. V is TRBV20-1 and J is TRBJ1-5; D is unclear. Germline CDR1 and CDR2: DFQATT and SNEGSKA (reference sequence). The CDR3 is made up of 13 amino acids. V gave up 3 bases and J gave up 1 base, with 7 bases separating them. The CDR3 region has the DNA TGCAGTGCTAGGCGCCTGAGCAATCAGCCCCAGCATTTT. Translating it yields CSARRLSNQPQHF.

In the case of this clonotype: Sequence at one end of the junction differs from germline and may be a read error. The rearrangement links TRBV7-9 to TRBJ1-4, with D possibly being TRBD1 (5 bases). The CDR3 sequence is 15 residues long. Germline V gives CDR1 SEHNR, CDR2 FQNEAQ (reference sequence). CDR3 sequence (DNA): TGTGTCAGCAGCTCGACCCGGGACGCGGGGCCAAAACTGTTTTTT. As protein: CVSSSTRDAGPKLFF.

This clonotype was detected a few times. J is TRBJ2-1 and V is TRBV12-5; TRBD1 is a possible D gene (5 bases). Germline V gives CDR1 LGHNT, CDR2 FRNRAP. The CDR3 length is 13 residues. V gave up 7 bases and J gave up 8 bases, with 15 bases separating them. Written as DNA, the CDR3 is TGTGCTAGTGCCCCTTCGACAGTTCATGAGCAGTTCTTC. It specifies CASAPSTVHEQFF. The variable domain in full, completed from reference TRBV12-5 and TRBJ2-1, reads DARVTQTPRHKVTEMGQEVTMRCQPILGHNTVFWYRQTMMQGLELLAYFRNRAPLDDSGMPKDRFSAEMPDATLATLKIQPSEPRDSAVYFCASAPSTVHEQFFGPGTRLTVL.

As to this clonotype: No DNA is shown, since the ends of the CDR3 on it are uncertain; the CDR3 is the one TCRdb lists. The chain joins TRBV10-3 to TRBJ1-5; the D call TRBD1 from the table was never checked on the DNA. Germline V gene sequence: CDR1 ENHRY, CDR2 SYGVKD. The CDR3 extends over 16 residues, inclusive of both ends. Here the CDR3 reads CAISEGVGQGNQPRHF.

The table lists this clonotype with a few counts. The chain combines TRBV20-1 with TRBJ2-7, with 13 bases matching TRBD2. CDR1 is DFQATT, CDR2 SNEGSKA, per germline (reference sequence). The CDR3 contains 18 residues. Losses at the gene ends were 4 bases for V and 2 bases for J; bases not matched to a gene: 14. DNA for the CDR3: TGCAGTGCTATAGGGAGAAAGACTAGCGGGGGGTCAACCTACGAGCAGTACTTC. Translation: CSAIGRKTSGGSTYEQYF.

This sequence joins TRBV24-1 and TRBJ2-1; 15 bases fit TRBD2. The CDR3 covers 16 residues. Germline V lookup: CDR1 KGHDR, CDR2 SFDVKD. Trimming cost V 7 bases and J 8 bases; bases outside gene matches: 8. For the CDR3, the DNA is TGTGCCACCAGGACGGGACTAGCGGGAGGTCTGGATGAGCAGTTCTTC. Its protein is CATRTGLAGGLDEQFF.

This chain joins TRBV18 and TRBJ2-7; D may correspond to TRBD1 or TRBD2 (5 bases each). V was trimmed by 4 bases and J by 5 bases, leaving 12 bases between them. The CDR3 runs 13 residues. Germline V gene data show CDR1 as KGHSH and CDR2 as LQKENI. The CDR3, as DNA: TGTGCCAGCTCACGGGGACGGTCGGACGAGCAGTACTTC. It codes for CASSRGRSDEQYF. Using reference TRBV18 and TRBJ2-7 for the parts outside the CDR3, the full variable domain is NAGVMQNPRHLVRRRGQEARLRCSPMKGHSHVYWYRQLPEEGLKFMVYLQKENIIDESGMPKERFSAEFPKEGPSILRIQQVVRGDSAAYFCASSRGRSDEQYFGPGTRLTVT.

The V gene is TRBV12-3 or TRBV12-4, the J gene TRBJ2-6, with D perhaps TRBD1 (6 bases). This CDR3 contains 16 residues. V dropped 6 bases and J dropped 2 bases, with 14 bases sitting between them. The CDR3 DNA reads TGTGCCAGCAGAACCTCAGGGGTGGCTGGGGCCAACGTCCTGACTTTC. Amino acids: CASRTSGVAGANVLTF.

The table lists this clonotype with a count of one. The chain couples TRBV30 to TRBJ1-4; no clear D gene. The CDR3 sequence is 11 residues long. The germline V gene has CDR1 GTSNPN and CDR2 SVGIG (reference sequence). The V end lost 1 base, the J end lost 6 bases, and 3 bases lay between the germline ends. CDR3 nucleotides: TGTGCCTGGAGTGGTTATGAAAAACTGTTTTTT. Residues: CAWSGYEKLFF.

V and J are TRBV4-1 and TRBJ1-2; 9 bases fit TRBD1. Germline V lookup: CDR1 MGHRA, CDR2 YSYEKL. V lost 3 bases, J lost 2 bases, and 10 bases stayed unmatched. The CDR3 is made up of 17 amino acids. CDR3: CASSQDRGATLNYGYTF. CDR3 sequence (DNA): TGCGCCAGCAGCCAGGACAGGGGCGCGACTCTAAACTATGGCTACACCTTC.

The V gene is TRBV20-1, the J gene TRBJ1-2, with TRBD1 as a possible D gene (5 bases). CDR1 is DFQATT and CDR2 is SNEGSKA in the germline V gene (reference sequence). The V end lost 5 bases, the J end lost 3 bases, and 19 bases lay between the germline ends. The CDR3 totals 15 residues. CDR3: CSAPRTAGWDYGYTF. CDR3 nucleotides: TGCAGTGCTCCCCGGACGGCAGGGTGGGACTATGGCTACACCTTC.

This clonotype was seen a handful of times. The rearrangement uses TRBV24-1 and TRBJ2-1; possibly TRBD1 for D (6 bases). Germline CDR1 reads KGHDR; CDR2 reads SFDVKD. The CDR3 extends over 15 amino acids. Trimming pared 4 bases from V and 5 bases from J, leaving 14 bases between. This chain's CDR3 is CATSDYGQTHNEQFF. As DNA, the CDR3 is TGTGCCACCAGTGACTACGGACAGACACACAATGAGCAGTTCTTC.

In DNA form, the CDR3 reads TGTGCCAGCAGACCCAAATTGAACACCGGGGAGCTGTTTTTT. Protein sequence: CASRPKLNTGELFF. The chain joins TRBV6-2 or TRBV6-3 to TRBJ2-2; no clear D. The ends were cut back, 6 bases at V and 1 base at J, with 9 bases in the middle. Germline V gene lookup returns CDR1 MNHEY and CDR2 SVGEGT. CDR3 length: 14 amino acids.

The V call is TRBV11-3, the J call TRBJ2-1; 7 nucleotides match TRBD1. In germline, CDR1 is SGHNT, CDR2 YENEEA. J lost 8 bases, V lost 7 bases, and 8 bases had no gene match. The CDR3 contains 13 residues. The CDR3 nucleotides read TGTGCCAGCACCCCTAATCAGGGGGATGAGCAGTTCTTC. It is translated as CASTPNQGDEQFF.

Turning to this clonotype: One end of the junction does not line up with germline, which may come from a read error. The J gene is TRBJ1-1, the V gene TRBV5-5, with TRBD1 matching over 8 bases. This CDR3 has 15 amino acids. CDR1 SGHKS and CDR2 YYEKEE come from the germline V gene (reference sequence). The CDR3 reads CASSSDRVGFPEAFF. The DNA of the CDR3 is TGTGCCAGCAGCTCGGACAGGGTAGGATTTCCTGAAGCCTTCTTT.

The chain employs TRBV20-1 and TRBJ2-5; either TRBD1 or TRBD2 may supply D (6 bases each). Trimming shortened V by 6 bases and J by 4 bases, and 24 bases separated the two germline ends. The CDR3 has 16 amino acids. Germline CDR1 DFQATT, CDR2 SNEGSKA (reference sequence). CDR3 DNA: TGCAGTGCCGTCCCGATCGGTACGGGGGCGGGAGAGACCCAGTACTTC. It codes for CSAVPIGTGAGETQYF.

The gene calls are TRBV15 and TRBJ2-7; TRBD1 aligns across 8 bases. Germline values: CDR1 LNHNV, CDR2 YYDKDF (reference sequence). The CDR3 has 18 residues. V was pared by 0 bases and J by 4 bases, with 14 bases of the junction left unmatched. The chain's CDR3 is CATSRDLVSETGVYEQYF. CDR3 DNA sequence: TGTGCCACCAGCAGAGATCTAGTATCCGAGACAGGGGTATACGAGCAGTACTTC.

The chain combines TRBV7-2 with TRBJ1-1; D is ambiguous. The CDR3 contains 11 residues. Germline V gene data show CDR1 as SGHTA and CDR2 as FQGNSA. The V and J ends lost 4 bases and 7 bases respectively, with 7 bases between them. This CDR3 is CASSSYGEAFF. DNA for the CDR3: TGTGCCAGCAGCTCGTACGGTGAAGCTTTCTTT.

This clonotype occurred a few times. V gene TRBV5-1 combines with J gene TRBJ1-3; D might be TRBD1 (6 bases). V lost 5 bases and J 3 bases, leaving 12 bases between the germline ends. The CDR3 consists of 14 residues. Per the germline V gene, CDR1 is SGHRS and CDR2 is YFSETQ. Here the CDR3 reads CASRQQGDGNTIYF. For the CDR3, the DNA is TGCGCCAGCAGACAACAGGGAGATGGAAACACCATATATTTT.

The CDR3 loop is CASSPTGTPEKLFF. The CDR3 nucleotides are TGTGCCAGCAGCCCTACTGGGACCCCTGAAAAACTGTTTTTT. This chain joins TRBV28 and TRBJ1-4, with a possible D match to TRBD1 (5 bases). Germline CDR1 MDHEN, CDR2 SYDVKM. This CDR3 is 14 amino acids long. Trimming pared 6 bases from V and 7 bases from J, leaving 15 bases between.

This chain links TRBV29-1 with TRBJ2-5, with D possibly called TRBD1 or TRBD2 (5 bases each). The CDR3 contains 14 residues. V gave up 5 bases and J gave up 3 bases, with 16 bases separating them. CDR1 is SQVTM and CDR2 is ANQGSEA in the germline V gene. The CDR3 sequence: CSVQTGTRKETQYF. The CDR3 DNA sequence: TGCAGCGTTCAAACCGGGACCAGAAAAGAGACCCAGTACTTC.

The chain couples TRBV7-2 to TRBJ2-1, with 8 nucleotides matching TRBD2. The J call may not be correct, given that the DNA end is closer to TRBJ2-5. Germline assignment: CDR1 SGHTA and CDR2 FQGNSA. The CDR3 length is 15 residues. The CDR3 loop reads CASTLIAGMGETQYF. The CDR3 nucleotides read TGTGCCAGCACCCTTATAGCGGGAATGGGAGAGACCCAGTACTTC.

V and J are TRBV7-9 and TRBJ2-1; 11 bases fit TRBD2. The V segment lost 4 bases and the J segment 2 bases; nucleotides outside the gene matches: 1. There are 15 residues in the CDR3. Germline V gene data show CDR1 as SEHNR and CDR2 as FQNEAQ (reference sequence). The CDR3 protein is CASSSTSGAYNEQFF. CDR3 in DNA: TGTGCCAGCAGCTCGACTAGCGGGGCCTACAATGAGCAGTTCTTC.

This clonotype was observed a few times. The chain recombines TRBV11-2 with TRBJ2-7; TRBD1 is a possible D gene (5 bases). Per germline, CDR1 SGHAT and CDR2 FQNNGV. V was clipped by 1 base and J by 0 bases, with 13 bases between them. CDR3 length: 16 residues. The CDR3, as DNA: TGTGCCAGCAGCTTAGGTTCTACAGGTTTCTCCTACGAGCAGTACTTC. Amino acid sequence: CASSLGSTGFSYEQYF.